Following are 27 T cell receptor beta chains from one sample sequenced in a study of patients and donors after allogeneic stem cell transplantation. In TCRdb, the RT-PCR reads were re-called with MiXCR into one record per CDR3 protein. The data show over 400,000 distinct CDR3 sequences, with 16% seen just once and 6% to 8% held by the top ten. The sequencing sample was made of blood, either unsorted or a sorted T cell fraction (not recorded which). All receptors come from a human donor who was either an allogeneic HSCT recipient or a stem cell or donor lymphocyte infusion donor (not recorded which). It is not recorded whose cells these are; they may come from a transplant donor.

This clonotype was counted at least ten times. This chain uses TRBV29-1 with TRBJ2-1, with D unresolved. Germline assignment: CDR1 SQVTM and CDR2 ANQGSEA. The CDR3 loop spans 13 amino acids. V lost 4 bases and J 0 bases, leaving 7 bases between the germline ends. The DNA for the CDR3 is TGCAGCGTTGTTGAACGCTCCTACAATGAGCAGTTCTTC. Translating gives CSVVERSYNEQFF.

This clonotype appeared a few times. This chain connects TRBV27 to TRBJ2-3; 8 bases line up with TRBD2. The V segment lost 2 bases and the J segment 5 bases; nucleotides outside the gene matches: 15. Looked up from germline, CDR1 is MNHEY and CDR2 is SMNVEV (reference sequence). This CDR3 has 18 residues. CDR3 coding DNA: TGTGCCAGCAGTTTACGAAAGAGGGGCGGGGGGCCAATAGATACGCAGTATTTT. Translation gives CASSLRKRGGGPIDTQYF.

The J gene is TRBJ2-2, the V gene TRBV7-6; a weak D match, TRBD2 (6 bases). V was cut by 5 bases and J by 0 bases, with 10 bases left in between. There are 15 residues in the CDR3. Germline V CDR1 and CDR2: SGHVS, FNYEAQ. In DNA, the CDR3 is TGTGCCAGCAGCCCGGGACTCCCGAACACCGGGGAGCTGTTTTTT. The encoded protein is CASSPGLPNTGELFF.

At least ten counts were recorded for this clonotype. The chain is built from TRBV12-3 or TRBV12-4 and TRBJ2-5, with D perhaps matching TRBD1 (6 bases). The CDR3 contains 13 residues. V gave up 3 bases and J gave up 6 bases, with 11 bases separating them. The DNA of the CDR3 is TGTGCCAGCAGTTTCGGCAGGGGACAGACCCAGTACTTC. Its translation is CASSFGRGQTQYF.

This chain uses TRBV12-3 or TRBV12-4 with TRBJ1-5; TRBD1 agrees at 9 bases. This CDR3 is built from 15 residues. The V gene end was trimmed by 3 bases and the J gene end by 5 bases; junction bases not matched to a gene: 5. CDR3 sequence: CASSFLQGAHQPQHF. In DNA form, the CDR3 reads TGTGCCAGCAGTTTCCTACAGGGGGCTCATCAGCCCCAGCATTTT.

This clonotype was counted many times. The gene calls are TRBV29-1 and TRBJ1-1, with 7 nucleotides matching TRBD1. Trimming at V came to 0 bases and at J to 2 bases, leaving 6 bases not matched to a gene. Germline V CDR1 and CDR2: SQVTM, ANQGSEA. This CDR3 contains 15 residues. The CDR3 sequence is CSVEDSGTANTEAFF. The CDR3 DNA is TGCAGCGTTGAAGACTCCGGGACAGCCAACACTGAAGCTTTCTTT.

The chain couples TRBV6-2 or TRBV6-3 to TRBJ1-6; unclear D gene. The CDR3 totals 14 residues. Germline CDR1 and CDR2: MNHEY and SVGEGT. V shed 11 bases and J shed 7 bases, with 18 bases lying between them. CDR3 amino acids: CACRPVHLNSPLHF. The DNA of the CDR3 is TGTGCCTGCCGACCCGTCCATTTAAATTCACCCCTCCACTTT.

The chain combines TRBV11-2 with TRBJ2-1; a possible D gene is TRBD2 (6 bases). The CDR3 spans 17 residues. Germline V gives CDR1 SGHAT, CDR2 FQNNGV. The V end lost 2 bases, the J end lost 0 bases, and 14 bases lay between the germline ends. In DNA, the CDR3 is TGTGCCAGCAGCTTAACGGGAGAACCAAGCTCCTACAATGAGCAGTTCTTC. This sequence encodes CASSLTGEPSSYNEQFF. Looking up the rest from reference TRBV11-2 and TRBJ2-1 gives the full variable domain: EAGVAQSPRYKIIEKRQSVAFWCNPISGHATLYWYQQILGQGPKLLIQFQNNGVVDDSQLPKDRFSAERLKGVDSTLKIQPAKLEDSAVYLCASSLTGEPSSYNEQFFGPGTRLTVL.

This rearrangement joins TRBV11-3 to TRBJ2-1; D unclear. Germline V CDR1 and CDR2: SGHNT, YENEEA. V shed 1 base and J shed 7 bases, with 11 bases lying between them. This CDR3 comprises 14 residues. Here the CDR3 reads CASSLAAGQNEQFF. The CDR3 DNA is TGTGCCAGCAGCTTAGCCGCCGGCCAAAATGAGCAGTTCTTC. The full variable domain, completed using reference TRBV11-3 and TRBJ2-1, is EAGVVQSPRYKIIEKKQPVAFWCNPISGHNTLYWYLQNLGQGPELLIRYENEEAVDDSQLPKDRFSAERLKGVDSTLKIQPAELGDSAVYLCASSLAAGQNEQFFGPGTRLTVL.

The chain is built from TRBV15 and TRBJ1-4; D is unresolved. From germline, CDR1 is LNHNV and CDR2 YYDKDF (reference sequence). Deletions cut 1 base from V and 0 bases from J, with 9 bases between. The length of the CDR3 is 16 residues. DNA for the CDR3: TGTGCCACCAGCAGAGCCGGAAGGGCAACTAATGAAAAACTGTTTTTT. It is translated as CATSRAGRATNEKLFF.

A note on this clonotype: A much larger clone is a single base away; this may be a read error. The chain joins TRBV11-2 to TRBJ2-7; TRBD1 aligns across 7 bases. Germline-derived CDR1 and CDR2 are SGHAT and FQNNGV. The CDR3 loop spans 14 amino acids. V dropped 5 bases and J dropped 3; count of bases not matched to a gene: 7. CDR3 region: CASSPGQRGYEQYF. The CDR3 nucleotides read TGTGCCAGCAGCCCGGGACAGAGAGGCTACGAGCAGTACTTC. Full variable domain (outside the CDR3, taken from reference TRBV11-2 and TRBJ2-7): EAGVAQSPRYKIIEKRQSVAFWCNPISGHATLYWYQQILGQGPKLLIQFQNNGVVDDSQLPKDRFSAERLKGVDSTLKIQPAKLEDSAVYLCASSPGQRGYEQYFGPGTRLTVT.

This sequence joins TRBV3-1 and TRBJ1-4; D call uncertain. The V end was cut by 3 bases, the J end by 12 bases, with 11 bases between. This CDR3 spans 12 amino acids. Germline V gene sequence: CDR1 LGHDT, CDR2 YNNKEL (reference sequence). CDR3: CASSHGVEELFF. The CDR3 DNA follows: TGTGCCAGCAGCCATGGGGTCGAGGAACTGTTTTTT.

This clonotype has more than one count but fewer than ten. The CDR3 nucleotides are TGTGCCAGCACCGACAAGAGCTCCTACAATGAGCAGTTCTTC. Its protein product is CASTDKSSYNEQFF. The chain uses TRBV12-3 or TRBV12-4 and TRBJ2-1, with D unresolved. This CDR3 contains 14 residues. V was shortened by 7 bases and J by 0 bases, with 10 bases between the two germline ends.

This chain links TRBV7-2 with TRBJ2-7; 7 bases are a match to TRBD2. This CDR3 is built from 13 residues. Germline V gene data show CDR1 as SGHTA and CDR2 as FQGNSA. Trimming took 3 bases from V and 4 from J; bases not matched to a gene: 3. The CDR3 DNA reads as TGTGCCAGCAGCTTTACGGGGGGATACGAGCAGTACTTC. It specifies CASSFTGGYEQYF.

This clonotype was seen only once. This rearrangement joins TRBV7-9 to TRBJ2-5; D possibly uses TRBD1 or TRBD2 (5 bases each). Germline CDR1 SEHNR, CDR2 FQNEAQ (reference sequence). The CDR3 is 16 residues long. The V gene lost 4 bases and the J gene lost 5 bases, with 20 bases spanning the gap. This chain's CDR3 is CASSSVRDHREETQYF. CDR3 in DNA: TGTGCCAGCAGCTCTGTCCGGGACCATAGGGAGGAGACCCAGTACTTC.

The chain is built from TRBV19 and TRBJ1-5, with 7 nucleotides matching TRBD1. The junction had 4 bases not matched to a gene; V was cut back by 2 bases and J by 6 bases. The CDR3 is made up of 14 amino acids. Germline V gene sequence: CDR1 LNHDA, CDR2 SQIVND (reference sequence). CDR3: CASSIQDRAQPQHF. CDR3 DNA: TGTGCCAGTAGTATACAAGACAGGGCTCAGCCCCAGCATTTT.

The chain recombines TRBV29-1 with TRBJ2-7; tentatively, D is TRBD1 (5 bases). The V end lost 7 bases, the J end lost 1 base, and 11 bases lay between the germline ends. The CDR3 has 12 amino acids. CDR1 and CDR2 from the germline V gene are SQVTM and ANQGSEA. Here the CDR3 reads CSAKGNSYEQYF. In DNA form, the CDR3 reads TGCAGCGCCAAGGGGAATTCCTACGAGCAGTACTTC.

This clonotype was counted ten times or more. The chain links TRBV20-1 to TRBJ1-3, with D unclear. The CDR3 consists of 13 residues. The V end was cut by 3 bases, the J end by 0 bases, with 6 bases between. Looked up from germline, CDR1 is DFQATT and CDR2 is SNEGSKA (reference sequence). The CDR3 nucleotides read TGCAGTGCTAGGCCGCACTCTGGAAACACCATATATTTT. This translates into CSARPHSGNTIYF.

This sequence joins TRBV12-3 or TRBV12-4 and TRBJ1-6; no reliable D call. This CDR3 is 13 amino acids long. Trimming shortened V by 2 bases and J by 8 bases, and 7 bases separated the two germline ends. The CDR3 nucleotides are TGTGCCAGCAGTTTAACGGTCCATTCACCCCTCCACTTT. Its protein product is CASSLTVHSPLHF.

The chain recombines TRBV21-1 with TRBJ2-4; the table's D call of TRBD1 was not tested on the DNA. TRBV21-1 is termed a pseudogene. The CDR3 sequence is 16 residues long. The CDR3 bases are TGTGCCAGCAGCAGGGGACCTACGACAGCCAAAAACATTCAGTACTTC. Translated: CASSRGPTTAKNIQYF.

This chain uses TRBV10-3 with TRBJ2-5; TRBD1 matches at 8 bases. This CDR3 is 14 amino acids long. V lost 3 bases and J lost 3; bases outside the gene matches: 3. Germline CDR1 and CDR2: ENHRY and SYGVKD. The CDR3, as DNA: TGTGCCATCAGTGAACAGGGGGACGAAGAGACCCAGTACTTC. This codes for CAISEQGDEETQYF.

This clonotype has a handful of counts. J is TRBJ2-2 and V is TRBV19; no reliable D call. The V gene lost 7 bases and the J gene lost 2 bases, with 5 bases spanning the gap. This CDR3 contains 12 residues. CDR1 is LNHDA and CDR2 is SQIVND in the germline V gene (reference sequence). The CDR3 sequence is CASNRNTGELFF. The DNA for the CDR3 is TGTGCCAGTAATAGAAACACCGGGGAGCTGTTTTTT.

There are many counts of this clonotype. The chain couples TRBV12-3 or TRBV12-4 to TRBJ1-2; D is unresolved. The CDR3 covers 12 residues. V lost 5 bases, J lost 7 bases, and 11 bases lay in between. The CDR3 nucleotides read TGTGCCAGCAGTGCGGACTGGGCTGGCTACACCTTC. It is translated as CASSADWAGYTF.

This clonotype was found a few times. V is TRBV29-1 and J is TRBJ1-5; 9 bases align to TRBD1. CDR1 and CDR2 from the germline V gene are SQVTM and ANQGSEA. This CDR3 has 14 residues. J lost 2 bases, V lost 6 bases, and 5 bases had no gene match. The CDR3 bases are TGCAGCGTGATGGGACAGGGTGGCAATCAGCCCCAGCATTTT. Translation gives CSVMGQGGNQPQHF.

This clonotype was seen more than once but under ten times. The rearrangement joins TRBV5-1 to TRBJ1-1; 9 bases match TRBD1. The germline V gene has CDR1 SGHRS and CDR2 YFSETQ. The CDR3 contains 15 residues. V gave up 4 bases and J gave up 5 bases; unmatched junction bases: 9. As DNA, the CDR3 is TGCGCCAGCAGCCTAGGCAGGACAGGGGTTACTGAAGCTTTCTTT. Encoded protein: CASSLGRTGVTEAFF.

This clonotype has just a few counts. V and J are TRBV20-1 and TRBJ2-2; 9 bases are shared with TRBD2. The CDR3 length is 16 residues. In germline, CDR1 is DFQATT, CDR2 SNEGSKA (reference sequence). CDR3 DNA: TGCAGACACCTAGAAGCGGGAGGAACGGACACCGGGGAGCTGTTTTTT. Protein sequence: CRHLEAGGTDTGELFF.

This clonotype was counted between two and nine times. DNA for the CDR3: TGTGCCAGCAGCTTAGGGGACACCCCCGAGATTGAGCAGTTCTTC. Amino acid sequence: CASSLGDTPEIEQFF. The chain links TRBV7-3 to TRBJ2-1, with a tentative D call TRBD1 (6 bases). This CDR3 region has 15 residues. Per the germline V gene, CDR1 is SGHTA and CDR2 is FQGTGA. The V end lost 2 bases, the J end lost 9 bases, and 17 bases lay between the germline ends.